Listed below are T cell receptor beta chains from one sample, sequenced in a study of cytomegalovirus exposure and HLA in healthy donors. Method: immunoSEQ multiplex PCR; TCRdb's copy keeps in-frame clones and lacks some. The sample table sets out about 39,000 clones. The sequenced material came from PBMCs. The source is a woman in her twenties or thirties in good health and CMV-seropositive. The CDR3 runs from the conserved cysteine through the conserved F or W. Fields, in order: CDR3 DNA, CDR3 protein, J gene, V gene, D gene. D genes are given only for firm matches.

CDR3nt: TGTGCCCTCGGACTAGCGGGGGGCCGTGTCTCCTACAATGAGCAGTTCTTC
CDR3aa: CALGLAGGRVSYNEQFF
j_gene: TRBJ2-1
v_gene: TRBV30
d_gene: TRBD2

CDR3nt: TGTGCCAGCAGTGCCGGGGGGTACTCCTACAATGAGCAGTTCTTC
CDR3aa: CASSAGGYSYNEQFF
j_gene: TRBJ2-1
v_gene: TRBV9
d_gene: TRBD2

CDR3nt: TGTGCCAGCAGTCTTGCGGGGGGTACTAATGAAAAACTGTTTTTT
CDR3aa: CASSLAGGTNEKLFF
j_gene: TRBJ1-4
v_gene: TRBV6-1
d_gene: NA

CDR3nt: TGTGCCAGCAGCTTGACAGGCATGAACACTGAAGCTTTCTTT
CDR3aa: CASSLTGMNTEAFF
j_gene: TRBJ1-1
v_gene: TRBV11-2
d_gene: NA

CDR3nt: TGTGCCAGCAGCCAGGGCTTAGCGGGGGCTCCTCGGGAGACCCAGTACTTC
CDR3aa: CASSQGLAGAPRETQYF
j_gene: TRBJ2-5
v_gene: TRBV4-2
d_gene: TRBD2

CDR3nt: TGTGCCAGTAGTCCGGGACAGGGGGCCTACGAGCAGTACTTC
CDR3aa: CASSPGQGAYEQYF
j_gene: TRBJ2-7
v_gene: TRBV19
d_gene: TRBD1

CDR3nt: TGTGCCAGCAGCCCCCGGACAGGGCGGACTGAAGCTTTCTTT
CDR3aa: CASSPRTGRTEAFF
j_gene: TRBJ1-1
v_gene: TRBV9
d_gene: TRBD1

CDR3nt: TGCGCCAGCAGCGCCGACAGGTTCTCCTACGAGCAGTACTTC
CDR3aa: CASSADRFSYEQYF
j_gene: TRBJ2-7
v_gene: TRBV5-1
d_gene: NA

CDR3nt: TGTGCCAGCAGTCCTGGCTCAGGGATCTATGGCTACACCTTC
CDR3aa: CASSPGSGIYGYTF
j_gene: TRBJ1-2
v_gene: TRBV28
d_gene: NA

CDR3nt: TGTGCCAGCAGCTCCGCCGGGACAGGGGGACGAGAGCAGTACTTC
CDR3aa: CASSSAGTGGREQYF
j_gene: TRBJ2-7
v_gene: TRBV7-2
d_gene: TRBD1

CDR3nt: TGTGCCAGCAGCTTAGAGGGACAGGGGGTCTTCCAAGAGACCCAGTACTTC
CDR3aa: CASSLEGQGVFQETQYF
j_gene: TRBJ2-5
v_gene: TRBV7-9
d_gene: TRBD1

CDR3nt: TGCGCCAGCAGCCTTCACCGGGACAGCTCCTATAATTCACCCCTCCACTTT
CDR3aa: CASSLHRDSSYNSPLHF
j_gene: TRBJ1-6
v_gene: TRBV5-1
d_gene: TRBD1

CDR3nt: TGCGCCAGCAGCCAAGAAGGGGCTACCCCCTACGAGCAGTACTTC
CDR3aa: CASSQEGATPYEQYF
j_gene: TRBJ2-7
v_gene: TRBV4-1
d_gene: NA

CDR3nt: TGTGCCTGGAGTAACGGACAGCCGGCCTACTATGGCTACACCTTC
CDR3aa: CAWSNGQPAYYGYTF
j_gene: TRBJ1-2
v_gene: TRBV30
d_gene: NA

CDR3nt: TGTGCCAGCAGCTTGGGCGCCCCGAGCTCCGACAATGAGCAGTTCTTC
CDR3aa: CASSLGAPSSDNEQFF
j_gene: TRBJ2-1
v_gene: TRBV5-4
d_gene: NA

CDR3nt: TGTGCCAGCAGCTATTACGAGCAGTACTTC
CDR3aa: CASSYYEQYF
j_gene: TRBJ2-7
v_gene: TRBV2
d_gene: NA

CDR3nt: TGTGCCACCAGCGGAGGACAGGTGGTAACTAATGAAAAACTGTTTTTT
CDR3aa: CATSGGQVVTNEKLFF
j_gene: TRBJ1-4
v_gene: TRBV15
d_gene: TRBD1

CDR3nt: TGTGCCAGCAGCTTCACGGGGGGGACCTACAATGAGCAGTTCTTC
CDR3aa: CASSFTGGTYNEQFF
j_gene: TRBJ2-1
v_gene: TRBV11-2
d_gene: TRBD2

CDR3nt: TGTGCCAGCAGCTTAAGTGGGGGCGGGGGGACTGAAGCTTTCTTT
CDR3aa: CASSLSGGGGTEAFF
j_gene: TRBJ1-1
v_gene: TRBV7-9
d_gene: NA

CDR3nt: TGTGCCAGCAGACCGGGACTGGTTCCCTCCGAGCAGTACTTC
CDR3aa: CASRPGLVPSEQYF
j_gene: TRBJ2-7
v_gene: TRBV6-5
d_gene: NA

CDR3nt: TGCGCCAGCAGCACCGGGGGGGGGACTGGGTCCTACAATGAGCAGTTCTTC
CDR3aa: CASSTGGGTGSYNEQFF
j_gene: TRBJ2-1
v_gene: TRBV4-1
d_gene: TRBD2

CDR3nt: TGTGCCAGCAGCCCCCGGGGGGGTGGGGAGCAGTTCTTC
CDR3aa: CASSPRGGGEQFF
j_gene: TRBJ2-1
v_gene: TRBV5-4
d_gene: TRBD2

CDR3nt: TGTGCCAGCAGCCTGGGGACAGTCCTCGGGGAGACCCAGTACTTC
CDR3aa: CASSLGTVLGETQYF
j_gene: TRBJ2-5
v_gene: TRBV14
d_gene: TRBD1

CDR3nt: TGTGCCAGCAGTCGGACAGGGTTTAGAGGCTACACCTTC
CDR3aa: CASSRTGFRGYTF
j_gene: TRBJ1-2
v_gene: TRBV6-5
d_gene: TRBD1

CDR3nt: TGCGCCAGCAGCCCGACCCTGGGACAGCACAATGAGCAGTTCTTC
CDR3aa: CASSPTLGQHNEQFF
j_gene: TRBJ2-1
v_gene: TRBV4-1
d_gene: TRBD1